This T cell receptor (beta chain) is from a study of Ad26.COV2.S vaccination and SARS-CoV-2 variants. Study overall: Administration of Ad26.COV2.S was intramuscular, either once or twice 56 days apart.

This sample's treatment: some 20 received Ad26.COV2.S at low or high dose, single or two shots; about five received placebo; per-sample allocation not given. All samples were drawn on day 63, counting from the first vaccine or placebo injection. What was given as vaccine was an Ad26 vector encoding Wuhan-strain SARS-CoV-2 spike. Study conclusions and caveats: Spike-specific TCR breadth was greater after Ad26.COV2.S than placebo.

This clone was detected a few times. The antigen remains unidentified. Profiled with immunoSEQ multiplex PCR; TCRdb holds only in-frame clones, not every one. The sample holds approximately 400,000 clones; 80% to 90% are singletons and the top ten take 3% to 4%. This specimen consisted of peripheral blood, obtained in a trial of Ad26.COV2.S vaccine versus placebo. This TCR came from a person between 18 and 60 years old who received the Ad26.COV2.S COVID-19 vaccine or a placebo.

For the CDR3, the DNA is TGCAGCGTGTTGACAGAGAACACTGAAGCTTTCTTT. Translation: CSVLTENTEAFF. This rearrangement joins TRBV29-1 to TRBJ1-1; D is possibly TRBD1 (5 bases). The V gene lost 6 bases and the J gene lost 1 base, with 9 bases spanning the gap. CDR3 length equals 12 residues. Germline V gene lookup returns CDR1 SQVTM and CDR2 ANQGSEA.